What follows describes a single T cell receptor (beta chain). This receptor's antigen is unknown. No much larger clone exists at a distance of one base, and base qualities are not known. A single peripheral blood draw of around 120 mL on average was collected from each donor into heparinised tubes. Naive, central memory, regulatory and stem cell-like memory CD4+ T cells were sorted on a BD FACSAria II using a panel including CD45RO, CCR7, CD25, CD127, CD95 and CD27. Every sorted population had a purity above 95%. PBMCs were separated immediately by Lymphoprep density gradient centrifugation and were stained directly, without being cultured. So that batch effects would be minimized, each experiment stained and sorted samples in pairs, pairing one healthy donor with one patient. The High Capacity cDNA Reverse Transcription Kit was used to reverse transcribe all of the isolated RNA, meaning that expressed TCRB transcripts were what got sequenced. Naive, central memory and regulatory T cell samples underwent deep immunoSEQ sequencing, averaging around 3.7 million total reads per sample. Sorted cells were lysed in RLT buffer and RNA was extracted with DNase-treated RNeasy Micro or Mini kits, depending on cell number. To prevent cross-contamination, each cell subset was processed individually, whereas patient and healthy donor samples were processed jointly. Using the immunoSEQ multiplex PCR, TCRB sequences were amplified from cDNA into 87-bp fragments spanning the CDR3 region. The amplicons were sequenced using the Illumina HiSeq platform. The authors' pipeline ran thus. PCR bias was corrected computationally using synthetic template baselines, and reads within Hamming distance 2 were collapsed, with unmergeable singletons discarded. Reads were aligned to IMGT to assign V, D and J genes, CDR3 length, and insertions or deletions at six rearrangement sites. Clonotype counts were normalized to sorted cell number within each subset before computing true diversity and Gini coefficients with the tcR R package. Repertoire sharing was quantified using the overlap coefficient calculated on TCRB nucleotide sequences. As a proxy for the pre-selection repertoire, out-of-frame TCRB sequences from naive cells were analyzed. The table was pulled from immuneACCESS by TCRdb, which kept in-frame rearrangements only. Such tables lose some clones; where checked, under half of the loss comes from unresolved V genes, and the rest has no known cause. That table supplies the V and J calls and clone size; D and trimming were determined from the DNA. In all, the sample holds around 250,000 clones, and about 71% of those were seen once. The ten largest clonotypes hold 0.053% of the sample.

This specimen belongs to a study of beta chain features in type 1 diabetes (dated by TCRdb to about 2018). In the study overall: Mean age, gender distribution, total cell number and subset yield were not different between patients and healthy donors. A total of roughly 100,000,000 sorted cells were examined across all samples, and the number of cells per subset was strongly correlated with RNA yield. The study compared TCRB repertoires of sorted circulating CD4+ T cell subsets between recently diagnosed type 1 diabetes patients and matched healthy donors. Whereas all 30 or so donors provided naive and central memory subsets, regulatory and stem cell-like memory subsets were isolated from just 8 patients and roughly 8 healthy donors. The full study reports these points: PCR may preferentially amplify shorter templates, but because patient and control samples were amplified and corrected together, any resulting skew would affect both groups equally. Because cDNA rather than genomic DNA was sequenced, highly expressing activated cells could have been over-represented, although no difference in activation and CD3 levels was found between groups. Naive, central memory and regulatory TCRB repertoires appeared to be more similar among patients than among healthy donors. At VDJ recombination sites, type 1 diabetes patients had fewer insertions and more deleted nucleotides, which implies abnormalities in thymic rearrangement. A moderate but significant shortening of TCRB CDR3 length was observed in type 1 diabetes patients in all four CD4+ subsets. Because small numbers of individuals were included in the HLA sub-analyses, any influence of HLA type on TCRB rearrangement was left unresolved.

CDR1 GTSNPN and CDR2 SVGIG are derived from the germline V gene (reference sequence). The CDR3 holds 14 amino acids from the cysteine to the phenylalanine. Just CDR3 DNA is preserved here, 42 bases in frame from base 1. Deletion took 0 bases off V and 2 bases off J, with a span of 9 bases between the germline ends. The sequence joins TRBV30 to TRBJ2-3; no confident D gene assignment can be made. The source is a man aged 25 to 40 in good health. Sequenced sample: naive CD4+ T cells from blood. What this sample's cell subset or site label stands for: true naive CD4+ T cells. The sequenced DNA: TGTGCCTGGAGTGTGGAGATTTCCACAGATACGCAGTATTTT. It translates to CAWSVEISTDTQYF. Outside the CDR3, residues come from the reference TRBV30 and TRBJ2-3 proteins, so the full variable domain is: SQTIHQWPATLVQPVGSPLSLECTVEGTSNPNLYWYRQAAGRGLQLLFYSVGIGQISSEVPQNLSASRPQDRQFILSSKKLLLSDSGFYLCAWSVEISTDTQYFGPGTRLTVL.